These 14 T cell receptor beta chains came from one sample sequenced in a study of cytomegalovirus exposure and HLA in healthy donors. A multiplex PCR was run with 60 Vbeta primers and 13 Jbeta primers. Here immunoSEQ multiplex PCR was the method, and the copy in TCRdb shows in-frame clones only, minus some. This sample has fewer than 200,000 clones; about 13% occur once, and the top ten carry 7.8%. The material sequenced was PBMCs. The receptors here all came from a middle-aged man in good health and CMV-seropositive.

This clone was counted a few times. This sequence joins TRBV30 and TRBJ2-3; maybe TRBD2 (5 bases). Trimming shortened V by 3 bases and J by 0 bases, and 7 bases separated the two germline ends. Germline assignment: CDR1 GTSNPN and CDR2 SVGIG (reference sequence). The CDR3 spans 13 residues. In DNA, the CDR3 is TGTGCCTGGAGCCGGACTAGCACAGATACGCAGTATTTT. This translates into CAWSRTSTDTQYF.

The V call is TRBV28, the J call TRBJ2-1; 7 bases are shared with TRBD2. The CDR3 is made up of 14 amino acids. Losses at the gene ends were 5 bases for V and 4 bases for J; bases not matched to a gene: 5. The V gene's germline CDR1 is MDHEN and CDR2 SYDVKM. The CDR3 is CASSRGEFYNEQFF. The CDR3 DNA follows: TGTGCCAGCAGTCGGGGGGAATTTTACAATGAGCAGTTCTTC.

This clone was counted between two and nine times. V gene TRBV9 combines with J gene TRBJ2-2, with 9 bases that match TRBD1. J gave up 6 bases and V 6 bases, and 6 bases lay outside the gene matches. Germline V gives CDR1 SGDLS, CDR2 YYNGEE. This CDR3 comprises 14 residues. CDR3 protein: CASKPGQGSGELFF. CDR3 coding DNA: TGTGCCAGCAAGCCGGGACAGGGATCCGGGGAGCTGTTTTTT.

This chain joins TRBV18 and TRBJ1-1; the D gene is possibly TRBD1 (5 bases). Germline V gene data show CDR1 as KGHSH and CDR2 as LQKENI. The length of the CDR3 is 15 residues. The V end was cut by 2 bases, the J end by 1 base, with 11 bases between. CDR3 loop: CASSPGFGGNTEAFF. Here the CDR3 DNA reads TGTGCCAGCTCACCAGGGTTCGGGGGGAACACTGAAGCTTTCTTT.

The V and J genes are TRBV5-4 and TRBJ2-2; TRBD2 matches 8 bases. The CDR3 sequence is 16 residues long. Germline V CDR1 and CDR2: SGHNT, YYREEE (reference sequence). After removal of 3 bases from V and 3 bases from J, the junction contained 7 bases not matched to a gene. The CDR3 region has the DNA TGTGCCAGCAGCTCGGGGGGGCTGGGGGACACCGGGGAGCTGTTTTTT. This sequence encodes CASSSGGLGDTGELFF.

This clone was counted between two and nine times. The chain carries TRBV7-6 and TRBJ1-4; unclear D gene. Germline-derived CDR1 and CDR2 are SGHVS and FNYEAQ. The V end was cut by 2 bases, the J end by 4 bases, with 14 bases between. The CDR3 is made up of 16 amino acids. The CDR3 here is CASSLHPGRHNEKLFF. The CDR3 DNA is TGTGCCAGCAGCTTACACCCGGGGAGGCATAATGAAAAACTGTTTTTT.

This clone was seen a few times. V is TRBV6-5 and J is TRBJ1-1; 7 bases align to TRBD1. The CDR3 runs 11 residues. Germline V gives CDR1 MNHEY, CDR2 SVGAGI. V lost 6 bases and J lost 14; bases outside the gene matches: 9. The CDR3 DNA is TGTGCCAGCAGAAGGGGACAGACGGACTTCTTT. The encoded protein is CASRRGQTDFF.

Concerning this clone itself: Other DNA sequences in the sample encode the same CDR3. V is TRBV15 and J is TRBJ1-4; 7 bases are a match to TRBD1. With 1 base clipped from V and 2 bases from J, the junction kept 7 bases outside the gene matches. The CDR3 is made up of 17 amino acids. Germline CDR1 is LNHNV and CDR2 is YYDKDF (reference sequence). CDR3 nucleotide sequence: TGTGCCACCAGCAGAGGGGACAGATCTCCGACTAATGAAAAACTGTTTTTT. Residues: CATSRGDRSPTNEKLFF. Drawing the rest from reference TRBV15 and TRBJ1-4, the complete variable domain is DAMVIQNPRYQVTQFGKPVTLSCSQTLNHNVMYWYQQKSSQAPKLLFHYYDKDFNNEADTPDNFQSRRPNTSFCFLDIRSPGLGDTAMYLCATSRGDRSPTNEKLFFGSGTQLSVL.

This clone was detected only a few times. The genes are TRBV27 and TRBJ1-5; the D gene is possibly TRBD1 (6 bases). V shed 5 bases and J shed 1 base, with 15 bases lying between them. The CDR3 has 16 residues. Germline assignment: CDR1 MNHEY and CDR2 SMNVEV (reference sequence). The CDR3 nucleotides are TGTGCCAGCAGTCCAACCACAGGACAGAGCAATCAGCCCCAGCATTTT. Translated, it gives CASSPTTGQSNQPQHF.

This clone was observed a handful of times. Within the sample, other DNA sequences also encode this same CDR3. The genes are TRBV18 and TRBJ2-3; TRBD1 agrees at 7 bases. Per the germline V gene, CDR1 is KGHSH and CDR2 is LQKENI. The CDR3 consists of 15 residues. Trimming removed 3 bases from V and 3 bases from J; junction bases left unmatched: 6. The CDR3 coding sequence is TGTGCCAGCTCACCCCCAGGGGGTCGGACAGATACGCAGTATTTT. It is translated as CASSPPGGRTDTQYF.

The chain is built from TRBV11-1 and TRBJ1-1; D not resolved. Deletions cut 3 bases from V and 3 bases from J, with 5 bases between. Germline lookup yields CDR1 SGHAT and CDR2 FQDESV (reference sequence). CDR3 length: 12 amino acids. The chain's CDR3 is CASSLQDTEAFF. The CDR3 DNA reads as TGTGCCAGCAGCTTGCAGGACACTGAAGCTTTCTTT.

This clone was counted only a few times. CDR3: CASSESEGGGNSPLHF. The DNA of the CDR3 is TGCGCCAGCAGTGAGTCGGAGGGAGGGGGTAATTCACCCCTCCACTTT. The chain uses TRBV10-2 and TRBJ1-6; TRBD1 might be the D (6 bases). The germline gives CDR1 WSHSY, CDR2 SAAADI. Between the trimmed V and J ends, which lost 0 bases and 6 bases, there was a span of 12 bases. This CDR3 comprises 16 residues.

The chain has TRBV28 and TRBJ2-5, with D possibly matching TRBD1 (7 bases). The germline V and J ends were trimmed by 6 bases and 4 bases, with 12 bases remaining between them. The germline V gene encodes CDR1 MDHEN and CDR2 SYDVKM. This CDR3 contains 13 residues. In DNA form, the CDR3 reads TGTGCCAGCAGCCCAGGGGGAGGAGAGACCCAGTACTTC. This sequence encodes CASSPGGGETQYF.

This clone was seen more than once but under ten times. The chain has TRBV5-6 and TRBJ2-2, with TRBD2 as a possible D gene (7 bases). V was shortened by 3 bases and J by 4 bases, with 19 bases between the two germline ends. Germline CDR1 SGHDT, CDR2 YYEEEE. This CDR3 contains 17 residues. CDR3 DNA: TGTGCCAGCAGCTCCCTGCAGGGGAGGGAGGGCACCGGGGAGCTGTTTTTT. Its translation is CASSSLQGREGTGELFF.